This TCR beta chain originates from a study of beta chain features in type 1 diabetes. Expressed TCRB transcripts were sequenced, since all the RNA that had been isolated was reverse transcribed. Produced via immunoSEQ multiplex PCR; TCRdb's table is partial and in-frame only. The sample lists roughly 340,000 clones; around 13% were seen once. Study-level results: cDNA sequencing could over-represent cells with high TCR expression. Among patients, naive, central memory and Treg TCRB repertoires appeared more similar than among healthy donors. Type 1 diabetes patients had moderately but significantly shorter TCRB CDR3s in all four CD4+ subsets.

A heparinised blood draw that averaged about 0.11 L was obtained once from each donor. V was pared by 0 bases and J by 11 bases, with 13 bases between. Germline CDR1 and CDR2: GTSNPN and SVGIG (reference sequence). The CDR3 totals 13 residues. In this sample, this clone turned up a few times. Its antigen is unknown. V gene TRBV30 combines with J gene TRBJ1-4; D gene uncertain. The specimen sequenced was naive CD4+ T cells from blood. This TCR was sampled from a woman aged 18-35 years with type 1 diabetes. CDR3 DNA: TGTGCCTGGAGTGTACGCGAGGGAAATAAACTGTTTTTT. It yields the protein CAWSVREGNKLFF. The full variable domain, its missing parts supplied by reference TRBV30 and TRBJ1-4, is SQTIHQWPATLVQPVGSPLSLECTVEGTSNPNLYWYRQAAGRGLQLLFYSVGIGQISSEVPQNLSASRPQDRQFILSSKKLLLSDSGFYLCAWSVREGNKLFFGSGTQLSVL.